One sample yielded the 19 T cell receptor beta chains listed below, sequenced in a study of prognosis after radiotherapy for stage I lung cancer. Starting from genomic DNA, TCR beta CDR3 was amplified through two-round multiplex PCR. Individual primers that were specific to each TRBV and TRBJ gene served in first-round PCR. MiXCR was run by TCRdb on the multiplex PCR reads, yielding one entry per CDR3 protein. This sample has about 22,000 distinct CDR3 sequences, with around two fifths found just once. The source material was PBMCs, sampled before or after stereotactic body radiation therapy (not recorded which). These receptors were obtained from a donor aged 50 or older with non-small cell lung cancer.

This clonotype was seen only a few times. This may be a read error: a much more frequent sequence differs by one nucleotide. The chain carries TRBV7-9 and TRBJ2-5; D might be TRBD1 (6 bases). Germline lookup yields CDR1 SEHNR and CDR2 FQNEAQ (reference sequence). This CDR3 spans 16 amino acids. DNA of the CDR3: TGTGCCAGCATCTTAGGTCTGGGGGCAGTGATCTGGACCCAGTACTTC. Residues: CASILGLGAVIWTQYF.

This clonotype was seen repeatedly, ten times or more. The CDR3 coding sequence is TGCAGTGTCGACAGGAATGGAGGGGAAAAACTGTTTTTT. It translates to CSVDRNGGEKLFF. This sequence joins TRBV20-1 and TRBJ1-4; TRBD1 is a possible D gene (6 bases). CDR1 DFQATT and CDR2 SNEGSKA come from the germline V gene (reference sequence). The length of the CDR3 is 13 residues. Trimming stripped 7 bases from V and 8 bases from J, with 17 bases between.

The rearrangement joins TRBV24-1 to TRBJ2-7, with D tentatively TRBD1 (5 bases). Germline CDR1 KGHDR, CDR2 SFDVKD. The CDR3 totals 16 residues. Between the trimmed V and J ends, which lost 3 bases and 2 bases, there was a span of 16 bases. The CDR3 protein is CATSDTPYGATYEQYF. The CDR3 DNA reads TGTGCCACCAGTGATACCCCATATGGGGCTACCTACGAGCAGTACTTC.

This clonotype rates as medium-sized (0.01 to 0.1%). The V gene is TRBV28, the J gene TRBJ1-6; a possible D gene is TRBD1 (5 bases). CDR1 MDHEN and CDR2 SYDVKM come from the germline V gene. Trimming took off 6 bases at V and 14 bases at J, with 14 bases between the two ends. This CDR3 is built from 12 residues. This CDR3 is CASSATGTALHF. The CDR3 region has the DNA TGTGCCAGCAGCGCAACCGGGACCGCCCTCCACTTT.

With regard to this clonotype: A far larger clone is a single base away, which makes a read error likely. The chain couples TRBV6-4 to TRBJ2-3, with D unresolved. The CDR3 has 15 amino acids. Germline CDR1 reads MRHNA; CDR2 reads SNTAGT. V was trimmed by 5 bases and J by 1 base, leaving 13 bases between them. The CDR3 DNA reads TGTGCCAGCAGTACCTCTCCGGACGGCACAGATACGCAGTATTTT. Translating gives CASSTSPDGTDTQYF.

This clonotype showed up just a few times. This may be a read error, as it is one base from a much larger clone. As the CDR3 is not closed by the conserved phenylalanine or tryptophan, this likely results from a read error. The rearrangement joins TRBV12-3 or TRBV12-4 to TRBJ2-3, with 13 bases lining up with TRBD2. The CDR3 runs to 15 residues. V was pared by 5 bases and J by 4 bases, with 3 bases of the junction left unmatched. The CDR3 sequence is CASSRTSGSSDTQYL. In DNA, the CDR3 is TGTGCCAGCAGTCGGACTAGCGGGAGTTCAGATACGCAGTATCTT.

This clonotype was seen just once. A far larger clone is just one base off, so this is likely a read error. The chain joins TRBV15 to TRBJ1-6; the D gene is possibly TRBD1 (5 bases). The CDR3 extends over 14 amino acids. The germline gives CDR1 LNHNV, CDR2 YYDKDF (reference sequence). This chain's CDR3 is CATSRARAGTESFF. The CDR3 DNA is TGTGCCACCAGCAGAGCCAGGGCTGGCACTGAATCTTTCTTT.

Points on this clonotype: At one of its ends the junction is not consistent with the germline gene, which may arise from a read error. V usage is TRBV6-2 or TRBV6-3 and J usage is TRBJ2-3; D might be TRBD1 or TRBD2, each matching 6 bases. Germline V gene lookup returns CDR1 MNHEY and CDR2 SVGEGT. The CDR3 spans 16 residues. The CDR3 sequence is CASSEVDSWGADTQYF. CDR3 nucleotides: TGTGCCAGCAGTGAAGTCGATAGCTGGGGGGCAGATACTCAGTATTTT.

The CDR3: CASYLGTRDTGELFF. CDR3 DNA sequence: TGTGCCAGCTACCTCGGGACACGGGACACCGGGGAGCTGTTTTTT. J is TRBJ2-2 and V is TRBV6-1; tentative D call: TRBD1 (6 bases). This CDR3 comprises 15 residues. V was clipped by 8 bases and J by 3 bases, with 16 bases between them. Germline V gene lookup returns CDR1 MNHNS and CDR2 SASEGT.

J is TRBJ2-7 and V is TRBV20-1, with TRBD1 matching over 8 bases. This CDR3 is built from 14 residues. The V gene's germline CDR1 is DFQATT and CDR2 SNEGSKA (reference sequence). Losses at the gene ends were 5 bases for V and 0 bases for J; bases not matched to a gene: 6. In nucleotides, the CDR3 is TGCAGTGCTCTGACAGGGGCCCACTCCTACGAGCAGTACTTC. Translated: CSALTGAHSYEQYF.

The chain joins TRBV20-1 to TRBJ1-1; D not certain. This CDR3 contains 13 residues. The V gene lost 6 bases and the J gene lost 5 bases, with 16 bases spanning the gap. Germline CDR1 is DFQATT and CDR2 is SNEGSKA (reference sequence). This CDR3 reads CSATSGTRTEAFF. DNA for the CDR3: TGCAGTGCAACCTCCGGTACAAGAACTGAAGCTTTCTTT.

Regarding this clonotype: Possible read error: a much larger clone is one base away. The V gene is TRBV6-4, the J gene TRBJ2-1, with D possibly matching TRBD1 (6 bases). This CDR3 contains 13 residues. CDR1 is MRHNA and CDR2 is SNTAGT in the germline V gene. The ends were cut back, 6 bases at V and 6 bases at J, with 12 bases in the middle. The CDR3 DNA follows: TGTGCCAGCAGCGGCACAGGGTGCAATGAGCAGTTCTTC. Translated: CASSGTGCNEQFF.

A word on this clonotype: This likely came from a read error, as a far larger clone is one base away. The V call is TRBV6-4, the J call TRBJ1-2; D unresolved. The CDR3 runs 13 residues. Germline V gene sequence: CDR1 MRHNA, CDR2 SNTAGT. V gave up 8 bases and J gave up 4 bases, with 14 bases separating them. CDR3 sequence reads: CASFAVPRYGYTF. The DNA for the CDR3 is TGTGCCAGCTTCGCAGTGCCGCGCTATGGCTACACCTTC.

This clonotype appeared many times. V and J are TRBV19 and TRBJ1-2; D is uncertain. The V end was cut by 5 bases, the J end by 5 bases, with 15 bases between. Germline CDR1 reads LNHDA; CDR2 reads SQIVND (reference sequence). The CDR3 covers 14 residues. In DNA, the CDR3 is TGTGCCAGTAGTCCCCACGGGCCATTATATGGCTACACCTTC. Translation gives CASSPHGPLYGYTF.

A remark on this clonotype: A clone one base away is much larger, so this may be a read error. This chain joins TRBV4-1 and TRBJ2-3, with unresolved D. Germline loops: CDR1 MGHRA, CDR2 YSYEKL. The length of the CDR3 is 13 residues. As DNA, the CDR3 is TGCGCCAGAAGCCAAGCAGATTCTTATACGCAGTATTTT. Protein product: CARSQADSYTQYF.

Comments on this clonotype: It may be a read error: a sequence one base away is much more abundant. This chain links TRBV7-2 with TRBJ2-5, with 7 bases fitting TRBD1. This CDR3 region has 15 residues. CDR1 is SGHTA, CDR2 FQGNSA, per germline. The V segment lost 2 bases and the J segment 5 bases; nucleotides outside the gene matches: 8. The CDR3 reads CASSLYTGDGETQYF. For the CDR3, the DNA is TGTGCCAGCAGCTTATACACAGGGGACGGGGAGACCCAGTACTTC.

This sequence joins TRBV6-4 and TRBJ2-2; no reliable D call. Germline assignment: CDR1 MRHNA and CDR2 SNTAGT. The CDR3 covers 15 residues. Trimming removed 5 bases at V and 4 bases at J, with 14 bases between. The CDR3 nucleotides read TGTGCCAGCAGTTACTACCAGGTTAGCACCGGGGAGCTGTTTTTT. Translation gives CASSYYQVSTGELFF.

This clonotype was seen only a few times. V gene TRBV10-3 combines with J gene TRBJ1-5; D gene uncertain. This CDR3 has 13 amino acids. Trimming removed 2 bases at V and 4 bases at J, with 6 bases between. Germline CDR1 reads ENHRY; CDR2 reads SYGVKD. The CDR3 region is CAISETENQPQHF. The CDR3 bases are TGTGCCATCAGTGAGACAGAGAATCAGCCCCAGCATTTT.

The genes are TRBV28 and TRBJ1-2, with TRBD1 matching 9 bases. Germline V gene data show CDR1 as MDHEN and CDR2 as SYDVKM. The CDR3 contains 15 residues. J lost 5 bases, V lost 8 bases, and 12 bases had no gene match. The DNA for the CDR3 is TGTGCCAGCCGCCGCTACAGGGGGCTAGGGTATGGCTACACCTTC. Translating gives CASRRYRGLGYGYTF.